There are a few counts of the clone carrying this T cell receptor beta chain. Sequenced by immunoSEQ multiplex PCR; TCRdb stores in-frame clones only, minus some. In the table there are 90,000 to 100,000 clones, roughly 83% of which are singletons. CDR1 is WSHSY and CDR2 is SAAADI in the germline V gene. This CDR3 is built from 13 residues. The V end was cut by 6 bases, the J end by 2 bases, with 7 bases between. The record originates from a study of control samples from healthy donors and cancer patients. Sequencing used blood. The chain is built from TRBV10-2 and TRBJ2-2; D uncertain. The sequence came from a woman aged 25 to 45 in good health. The DNA for the CDR3 is TGCGCCAGCAGGGAGATTAACACCGGGGAGCTGTTTTTT. Residues: CASREINTGELFF.